This record concerns one TCR beta chain sequence. Likely a read error: the CDR3 ends without its conserved phenylalanine or tryptophan. This sample is drawn from a study of tumor-infiltrating lymphocytes in primary liver carcinoma. Study overall: Sequenced samples came back with roughly 3.65 to 7.5 million productive TCRbeta reads, and the counts looked alike across tissue types.

This CDR3 spans 11 amino acids. Per germline, CDR1 MNHNS and CDR2 SASEGT. Using a constant-region primer together with ProtoScript II reverse transcriptase, TCR beta cDNA was made from around 500 ng of total RNA. Library construction for TCR beta comprised three nested multiplex PCR rounds performed with slightly modified ARM-PCR. Amplification in the first two PCR rounds was performed using TRBV1-TRBV30 forward primers and a C-beta reverse primer for roughly 9 cycles each. Each CDR3 protein is one row after TCRdb ran MiXCR on the multiplex PCR reads. The repertoire has more than 30,000 distinct CDR3 sequences, roughly 73% of them found once; the top ten carry 37%. Starting material for RNA and DNA co-extraction consisted of 20-30 mg of unsorted bulk tissue.

Sequencing was performed on tumor-adjacent normal liver tissue. The receptor was isolated from a man aged 40-55 years with primary liver carcinoma and hepatitis B virus infection. This chain joins TRBV6-1 and TRBJ2-3; no clear D. The CDR3 region has the DNA TGTGCCAGCAGATACACAGATACACAGTATTCT. As protein: CASRYTDTQYS.